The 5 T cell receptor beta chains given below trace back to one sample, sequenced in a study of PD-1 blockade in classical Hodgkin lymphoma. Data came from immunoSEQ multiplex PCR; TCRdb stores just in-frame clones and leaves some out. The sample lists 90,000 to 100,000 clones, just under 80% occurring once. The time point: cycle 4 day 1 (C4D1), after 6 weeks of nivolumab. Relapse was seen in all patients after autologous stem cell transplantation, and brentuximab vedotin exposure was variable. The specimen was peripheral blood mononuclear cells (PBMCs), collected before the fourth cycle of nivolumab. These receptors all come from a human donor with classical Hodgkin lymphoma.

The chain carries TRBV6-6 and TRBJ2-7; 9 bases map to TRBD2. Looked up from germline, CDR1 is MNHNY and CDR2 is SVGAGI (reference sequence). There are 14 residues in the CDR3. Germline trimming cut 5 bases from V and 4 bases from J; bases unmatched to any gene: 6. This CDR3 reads CASSPGTSSYEQYF. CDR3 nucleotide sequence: TGTGCCAGCAGTCCCGGGACTAGCTCTTACGAGCAGTACTTC.

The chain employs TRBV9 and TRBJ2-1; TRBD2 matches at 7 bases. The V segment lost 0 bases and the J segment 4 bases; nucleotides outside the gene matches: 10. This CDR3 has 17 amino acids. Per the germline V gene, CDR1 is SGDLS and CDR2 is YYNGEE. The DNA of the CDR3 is TGTGCCAGCAGCGTAGTGGGGGGAGGGAACTTATACAATGAGCAGTTCTTC. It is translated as CASSVVGGGNLYNEQFF.

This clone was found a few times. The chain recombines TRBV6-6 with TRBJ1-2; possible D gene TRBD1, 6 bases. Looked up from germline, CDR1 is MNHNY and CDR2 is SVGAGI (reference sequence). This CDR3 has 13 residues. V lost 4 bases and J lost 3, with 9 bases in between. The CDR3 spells CASSFRQDYGYTF. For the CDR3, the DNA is TGTGCCAGCAGTTTTCGACAGGACTATGGCTACACCTTC.

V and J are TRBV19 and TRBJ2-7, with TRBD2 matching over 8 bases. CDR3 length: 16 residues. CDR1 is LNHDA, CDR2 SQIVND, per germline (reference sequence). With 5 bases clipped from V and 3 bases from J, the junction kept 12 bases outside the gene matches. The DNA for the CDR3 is TGTGCCAGTAGTCCCCTAGTATCGGGAGGGGGCTACGAGCAGTACTTC. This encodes CASSPLVSGGGYEQYF.

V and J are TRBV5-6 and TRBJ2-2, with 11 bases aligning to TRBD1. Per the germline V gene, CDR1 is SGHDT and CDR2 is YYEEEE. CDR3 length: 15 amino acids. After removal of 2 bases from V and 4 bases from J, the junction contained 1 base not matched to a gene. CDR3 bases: TGTGCCAGCAGCTTTGGGACAGGGGGCACCGGGGAGCTGTTTTTT. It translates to CASSFGTGGTGELFF.